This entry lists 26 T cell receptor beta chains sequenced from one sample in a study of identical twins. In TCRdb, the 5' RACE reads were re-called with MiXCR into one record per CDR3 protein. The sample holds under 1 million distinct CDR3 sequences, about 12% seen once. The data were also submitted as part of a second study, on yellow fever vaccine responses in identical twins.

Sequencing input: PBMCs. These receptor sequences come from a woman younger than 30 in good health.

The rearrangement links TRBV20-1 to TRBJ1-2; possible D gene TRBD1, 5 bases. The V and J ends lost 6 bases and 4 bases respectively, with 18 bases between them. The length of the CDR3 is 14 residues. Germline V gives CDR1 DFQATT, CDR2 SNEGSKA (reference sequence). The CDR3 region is CSAADRDRFYGYTF. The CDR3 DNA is TGCAGTGCGGCCGACCGGGACCGGTTCTATGGCTACACCTTC.

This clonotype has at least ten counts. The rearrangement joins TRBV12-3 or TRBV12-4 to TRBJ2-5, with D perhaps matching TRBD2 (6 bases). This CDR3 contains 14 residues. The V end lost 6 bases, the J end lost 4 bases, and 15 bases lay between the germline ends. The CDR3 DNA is TGTGCCAGCAGCCTAGGACCCGGGGGAGAGACCCAGTACTTC. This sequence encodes CASSLGPGGETQYF.

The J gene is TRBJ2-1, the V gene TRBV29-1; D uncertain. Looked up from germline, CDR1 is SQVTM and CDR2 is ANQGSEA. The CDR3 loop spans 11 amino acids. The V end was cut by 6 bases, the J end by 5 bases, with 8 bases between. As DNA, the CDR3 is TGCAGCGTCGGCCATAACAATGAGCAGTTCTTC. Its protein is CSVGHNNEQFF.

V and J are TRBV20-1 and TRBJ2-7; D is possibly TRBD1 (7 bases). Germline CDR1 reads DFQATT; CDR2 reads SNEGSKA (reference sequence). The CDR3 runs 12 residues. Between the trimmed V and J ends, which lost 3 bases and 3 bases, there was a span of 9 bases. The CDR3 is CSASQGGYEQYF. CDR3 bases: TGCAGTGCTAGTCAGGGGGGCTACGAGCAGTACTTC.

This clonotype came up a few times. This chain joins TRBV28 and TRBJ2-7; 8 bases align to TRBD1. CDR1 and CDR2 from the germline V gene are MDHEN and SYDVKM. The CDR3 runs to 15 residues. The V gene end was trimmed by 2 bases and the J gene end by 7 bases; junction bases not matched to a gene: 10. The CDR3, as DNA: TGTGCCAGCAGTTTAGGCGGGACAGGCTCGGGGGAGCAGTACTTC. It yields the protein CASSLGGTGSGEQYF.

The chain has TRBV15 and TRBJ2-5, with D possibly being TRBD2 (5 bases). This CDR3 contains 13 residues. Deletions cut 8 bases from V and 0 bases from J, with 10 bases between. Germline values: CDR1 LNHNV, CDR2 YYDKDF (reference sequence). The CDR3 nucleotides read TGTGCCACCGGAGGAGATTACCAAGAGACCCAGTACTTC. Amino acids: CATGGDYQETQYF.

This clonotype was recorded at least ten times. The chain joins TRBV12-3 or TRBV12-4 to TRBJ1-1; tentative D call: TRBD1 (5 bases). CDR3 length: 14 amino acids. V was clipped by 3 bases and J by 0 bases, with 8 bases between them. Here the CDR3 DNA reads TGTGCCAGCAGTTTTTCGGGGGTGAACACTGAAGCTTTCTTT. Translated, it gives CASSFSGVNTEAFF.

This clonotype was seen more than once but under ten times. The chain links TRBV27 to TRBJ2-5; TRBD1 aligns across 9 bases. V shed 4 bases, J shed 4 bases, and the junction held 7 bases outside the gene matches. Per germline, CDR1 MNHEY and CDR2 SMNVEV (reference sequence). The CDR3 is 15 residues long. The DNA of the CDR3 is TGTGCCAGCAGTTCCATGGGACAGGGAACAGAGACCCAGTACTTC. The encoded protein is CASSSMGQGTETQYF.

CDR3 coding DNA: TGTGCCAGCAGCTTACGTACAGGGGGTCTGACGAACACCGGGGAGCTGTTTTTT. It encodes CASSLRTGGLTNTGELFF. The rearrangement uses TRBV11-1 and TRBJ2-2, with TRBD1 identical over 8 bases. Germline V gene lookup returns CDR1 SGHAT and CDR2 FQDESV (reference sequence). The CDR3 extends over 18 amino acids. The V gene end was trimmed by 2 bases and the J gene end by 0 bases; junction bases not matched to a gene: 8.

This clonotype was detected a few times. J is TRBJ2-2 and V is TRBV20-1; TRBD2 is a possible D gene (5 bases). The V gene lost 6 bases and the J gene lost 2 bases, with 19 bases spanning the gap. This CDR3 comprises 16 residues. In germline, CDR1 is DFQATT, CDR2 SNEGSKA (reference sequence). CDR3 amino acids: CSAPLAGVSNTGELFF. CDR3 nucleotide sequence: TGCAGTGCCCCATTGGCCGGGGTATCTAACACCGGGGAGCTGTTTTTT.

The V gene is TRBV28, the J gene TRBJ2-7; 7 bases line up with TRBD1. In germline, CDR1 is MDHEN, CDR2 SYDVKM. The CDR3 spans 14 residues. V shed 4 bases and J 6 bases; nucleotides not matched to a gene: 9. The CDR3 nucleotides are TGTGCCAGCAGTTCTCGAAACAGGGGCGGCGAGCAGTACTTC. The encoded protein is CASSSRNRGGEQYF.

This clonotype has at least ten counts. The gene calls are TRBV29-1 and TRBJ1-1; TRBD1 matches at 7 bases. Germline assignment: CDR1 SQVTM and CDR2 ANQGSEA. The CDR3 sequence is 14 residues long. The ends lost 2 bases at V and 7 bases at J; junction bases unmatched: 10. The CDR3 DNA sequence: TGCAGCGTTGAACGCGAAGGTACAGGGGTTGAAGCTTTCTTT. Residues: CSVEREGTGVEAFF.

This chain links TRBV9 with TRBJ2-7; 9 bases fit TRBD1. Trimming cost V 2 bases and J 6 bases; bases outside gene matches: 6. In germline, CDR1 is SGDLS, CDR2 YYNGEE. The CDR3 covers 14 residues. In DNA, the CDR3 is TGTGCCAGCAGCGTCGGGACAGGGTCCGTCGAGCAGTACTTC. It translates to CASSVGTGSVEQYF.

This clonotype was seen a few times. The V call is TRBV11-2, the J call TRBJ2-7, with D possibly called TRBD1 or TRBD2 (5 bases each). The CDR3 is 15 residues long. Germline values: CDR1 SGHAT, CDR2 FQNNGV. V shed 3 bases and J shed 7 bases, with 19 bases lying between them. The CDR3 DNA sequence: TGTGCCAGCAGCTTTTCCGGGACGCAACACGGGGAGCAGTACTTC. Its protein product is CASSFSGTQHGEQYF.

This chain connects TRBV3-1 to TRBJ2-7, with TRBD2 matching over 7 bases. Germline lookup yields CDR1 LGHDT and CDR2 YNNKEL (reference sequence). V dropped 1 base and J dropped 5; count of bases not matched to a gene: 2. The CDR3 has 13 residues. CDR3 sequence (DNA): TGTGCCAGCAGCCAAGCGGGAGGCGACGAGCAGTACTTC. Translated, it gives CASSQAGGDEQYF.

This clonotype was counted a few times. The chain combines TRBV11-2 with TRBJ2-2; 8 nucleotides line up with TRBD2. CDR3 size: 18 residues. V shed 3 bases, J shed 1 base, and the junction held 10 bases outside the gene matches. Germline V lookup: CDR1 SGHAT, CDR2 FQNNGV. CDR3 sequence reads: CASSFERTSPLNTGELFF. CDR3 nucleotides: TGTGCCAGCAGCTTTGAACGGACTAGCCCTTTGAACACCGGGGAGCTGTTTTTT.

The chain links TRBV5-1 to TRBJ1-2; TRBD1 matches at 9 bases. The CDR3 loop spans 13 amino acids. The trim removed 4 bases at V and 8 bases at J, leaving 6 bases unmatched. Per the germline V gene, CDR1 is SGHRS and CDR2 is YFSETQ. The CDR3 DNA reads TGCGCCAGCAGCACACAGGGGGCAGGCGGCTACACCTTC. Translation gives CASSTQGAGGYTF.

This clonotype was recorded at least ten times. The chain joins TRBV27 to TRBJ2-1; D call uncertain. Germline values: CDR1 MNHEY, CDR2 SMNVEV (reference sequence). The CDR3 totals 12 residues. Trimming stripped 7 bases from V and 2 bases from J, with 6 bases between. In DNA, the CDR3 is TGTGCCAGCAAGGGAACCTACAATGAGCAGTTCTTC. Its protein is CASKGTYNEQFF.

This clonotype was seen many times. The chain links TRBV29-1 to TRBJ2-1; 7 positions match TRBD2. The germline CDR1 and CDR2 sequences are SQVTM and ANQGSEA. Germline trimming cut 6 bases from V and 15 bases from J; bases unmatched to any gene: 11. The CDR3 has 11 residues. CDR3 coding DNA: TGCAGCGTGGAAAGGGACTATTTGAGGTTCTTC. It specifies CSVERDYLRFF.

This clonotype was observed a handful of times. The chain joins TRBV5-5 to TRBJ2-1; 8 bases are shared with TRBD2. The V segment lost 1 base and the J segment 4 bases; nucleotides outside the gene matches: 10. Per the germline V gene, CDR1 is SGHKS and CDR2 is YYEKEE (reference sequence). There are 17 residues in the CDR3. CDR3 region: CASSLLNSGITYNEQFF. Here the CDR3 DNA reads TGTGCCAGCAGCTTGTTGAATAGCGGGATTACTTACAATGAGCAGTTCTTC.

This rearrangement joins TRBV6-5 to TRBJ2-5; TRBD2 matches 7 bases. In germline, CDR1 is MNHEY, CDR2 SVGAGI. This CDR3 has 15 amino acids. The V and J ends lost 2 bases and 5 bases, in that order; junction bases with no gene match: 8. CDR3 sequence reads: CASSYRTRKKETQYF. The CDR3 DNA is TGTGCCAGCAGTTACCGGACTAGGAAAAAGGAGACCCAGTACTTC.

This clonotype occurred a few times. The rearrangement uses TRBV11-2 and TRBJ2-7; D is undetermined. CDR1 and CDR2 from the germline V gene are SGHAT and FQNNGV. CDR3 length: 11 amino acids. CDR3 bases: TGTGCCAGCAGCTTAGTAGGCACATTGTCCGTC. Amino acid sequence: CASSLVGTLSV.

CDR3 protein: CASSSLEYNEQFF. The CDR3 DNA is TGTGCCAGCAGCTCGCTAGAATACAATGAGCAGTTCTTC. V and J are TRBV13 and TRBJ2-1, with D unresolved. V lost 4 bases and J lost 4, with 8 bases in between. CDR3 length: 13 amino acids. CDR1 is PRHDT and CDR2 is FYEKMQ in the germline V gene (reference sequence).

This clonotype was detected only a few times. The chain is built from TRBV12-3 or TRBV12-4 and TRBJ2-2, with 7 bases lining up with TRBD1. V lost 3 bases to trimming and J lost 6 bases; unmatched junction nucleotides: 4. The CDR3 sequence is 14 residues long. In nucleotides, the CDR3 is TGTGCCAGCAGTTTCCAGGGGGATGCCGGGGAGCTGTTTTTT. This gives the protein CASSFQGDAGELFF.

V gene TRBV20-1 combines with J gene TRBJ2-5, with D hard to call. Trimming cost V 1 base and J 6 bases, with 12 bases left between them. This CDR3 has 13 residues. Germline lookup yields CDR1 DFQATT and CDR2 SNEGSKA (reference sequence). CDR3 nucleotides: TGCAGTGCTAGAGTCTCCCCGCAGCAGACCCAGTACTTC. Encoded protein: CSARVSPQQTQYF.

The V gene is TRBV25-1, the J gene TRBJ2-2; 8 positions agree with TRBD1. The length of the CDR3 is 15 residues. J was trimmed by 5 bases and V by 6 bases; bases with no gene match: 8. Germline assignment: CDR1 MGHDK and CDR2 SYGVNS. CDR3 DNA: TGTGCCAGCAGAGAAGACAGGGGAGGTACCGGGGAGCTGTTTTTT. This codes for CASREDRGGTGELFF.